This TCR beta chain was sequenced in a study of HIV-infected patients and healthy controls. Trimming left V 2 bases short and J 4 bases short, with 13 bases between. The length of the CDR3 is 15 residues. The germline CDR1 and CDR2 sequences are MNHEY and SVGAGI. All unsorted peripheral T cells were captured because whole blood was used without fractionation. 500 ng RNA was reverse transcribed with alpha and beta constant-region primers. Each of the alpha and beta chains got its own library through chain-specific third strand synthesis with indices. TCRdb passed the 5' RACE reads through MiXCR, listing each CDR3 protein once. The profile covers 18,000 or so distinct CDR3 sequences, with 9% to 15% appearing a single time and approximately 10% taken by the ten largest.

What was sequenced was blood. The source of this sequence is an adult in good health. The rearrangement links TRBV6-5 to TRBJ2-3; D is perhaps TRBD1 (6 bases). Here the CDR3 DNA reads TGTGCCAGCAGTTACGTGGCAGGGGCTGCAGATACGCAGTATTTT. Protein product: CASSYVAGAADTQYF.